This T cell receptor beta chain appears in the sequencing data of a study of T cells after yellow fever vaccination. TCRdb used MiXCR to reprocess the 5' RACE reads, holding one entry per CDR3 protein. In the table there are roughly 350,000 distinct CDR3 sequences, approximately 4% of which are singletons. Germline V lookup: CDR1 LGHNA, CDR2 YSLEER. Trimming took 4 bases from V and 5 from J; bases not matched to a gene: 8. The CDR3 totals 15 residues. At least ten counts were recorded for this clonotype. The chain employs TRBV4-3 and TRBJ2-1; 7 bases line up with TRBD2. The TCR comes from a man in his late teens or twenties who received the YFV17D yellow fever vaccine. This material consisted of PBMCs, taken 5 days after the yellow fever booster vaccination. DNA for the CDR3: TGCGCCAGCAGCCCCGACTGGACTAGGGACAATGAGCAGTTCTTC. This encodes CASSPDWTRDNEQFF.